This T cell receptor beta chain was profiled in a study of blood T cell repertoires in COVID-19. Overall study: Some COVID-19 samples were acute and others convalescent; all came from the United States, Italy and Spain. PBMCs, B-cell-depleted T cells, or T cells were the source of the cDNA or gDNA that made up the material.

In the original workflow: Cell counts per sample came from amplifying reference gene primers. The data were produced by immunoSEQ multiplex PCR, yet TCRdb's version contains in-frame clones alone and is incomplete. From that table come the V and J calls and clone size; the DNA was used to work out D and trimming. The sample contains over 85,000 clones, just over 85% of which appear only once. Sequenced input: peripheral blood. The receptor was derived from a woman between 70 and 85 years old with acute or convalescent COVID-19.

The CDR3 region has the DNA TGTGCCAGCAGCTTAGGAGGCGGCCGACCGAATCAGCCCCAGCATTTT. Amino acids: CASSLGGGRPNQPQHF. The chain joins TRBV7-9 to TRBJ1-5; D gene unclear. V lost 1 base, J lost 4 bases, and 14 bases lay in between. Per germline, CDR1 SEHNR and CDR2 FQNEAQ (reference sequence). The CDR3 length is 16 residues.